This is a list of T cell receptor beta chains from one sample in a study of cytomegalovirus exposure and HLA in healthy donors. Assay used: immunoSEQ multiplex PCR; TCRdb lists only in-frame clones, some missing. In the table there are approximately 80,000 clones, 60% to 75% of which are singletons. The sequenced sample was PBMCs. These receptors were obtained from a woman in her thirties or forties in good health and CMV-seropositive. The conserved cysteine and the conserved F or W are not part of the CDR3 here. The D gene is left open where the match is weak. The listing skips clone size in some rows; elsewhere it reads once, few, many or a size class.

D gene: NA
V gene: TRBV7-2
CDR3 length: 11
clone size: few
CDR3 protein: ASSFGGNTEAF

D gene: TRBD2
V gene: TRBV7-2
CDR3 length: 13
clone size: NA
CDR3 protein: ASSLVAGGSGEQF

D gene: NA
V gene: TRBV7-9
CDR3 length: 13
clone size: once
CDR3 protein: ASSLGVGAHTEAF

D gene: TRBD1
V gene: TRBV27
CDR3 length: 16
clone size: medium-sized
CDR3 protein: ASRAFPQGARNTGELF

D gene: NA
V gene: TRBV4-2
CDR3 length: 11
clone size: NA
CDR3 protein: ASTSGSGNTIY

D gene: TRBD1
V gene: TRBV7-9
CDR3 length: 12
clone size: NA
CDR3 protein: ASSAGQGGGELF

D gene: TRBD1
V gene: TRBV28
CDR3 length: 14
clone size: NA
CDR3 protein: ASSLNSQGAREKLF

D gene: TRBD2
V gene: TRBV30
CDR3 length: 13
clone size: NA
CDR3 protein: AWSVLIGGGATQY

D gene: TRBD2
V gene: TRBV5-4
CDR3 length: 14
clone size: NA
CDR3 protein: ASSLGLAGEGETQY

D gene: TRBD1
V gene: TRBV28
CDR3 length: 14
clone size: NA
CDR3 protein: ASRFPSGGPHSPLH

D gene: NA
V gene: TRBV2
CDR3 length: 12
clone size: few
CDR3 protein: ATKIQGANEKLF

D gene: NA
V gene: TRBV4-1
CDR3 length: 14
clone size: NA
CDR3 protein: ASSLGTAGAGETQY

D gene: NA
V gene: TRBV4-3
CDR3 length: 11
clone size: NA
CDR3 protein: ASSQDTRTEAF

D gene: TRBD1
V gene: TRBV2
CDR3 length: 15
clone size: few
CDR3 protein: ASSGNLGQGFQETQY

D gene: NA
V gene: TRBV6-5
CDR3 length: 14
clone size: once
CDR3 protein: ASSYLRSSYNSPLH

D gene: TRBD2
V gene: TRBV4-1
CDR3 length: 13
clone size: NA
CDR3 protein: ASSQEQAGGYEQY

D gene: NA
V gene: TRBV30
CDR3 length: 15
clone size: NA
CDR3 protein: AWSVETLYHSTDTQY

D gene: TRBD2
V gene: TRBV28
CDR3 length: 14
clone size: NA
CDR3 protein: ASSSTGLAGVREQF

D gene: NA
V gene: TRBV29-1
CDR3 length: 13
clone size: NA
CDR3 protein: SVEDLQKSGEKLF

D gene: TRBD2
V gene: TRBV18
CDR3 length: 14
clone size: NA
CDR3 protein: ASSPPTSGATDTQY

D gene: TRBD2
V gene: TRBV2
CDR3 length: 13
clone size: NA
CDR3 protein: ASRLQGTGGETQY

D gene: TRBD1
V gene: TRBV4-3
CDR3 length: 15
clone size: few
CDR3 protein: ASSQDHYGQAVTEAF

D gene: NA
V gene: TRBV28
CDR3 length: 12
clone size: NA
CDR3 protein: ASRTLGGLHEQY

D gene: TRBD2
V gene: TRBV14
CDR3 length: 14
clone size: NA
CDR3 protein: ASSQGRGRAGNEQF

D gene: NA
V gene: TRBV28
CDR3 length: 11
clone size: NA
CDR3 protein: ASHWGGSTEAF

D gene: NA
V gene: TRBV6-4
CDR3 length: 11
clone size: NA
CDR3 protein: ASSAGSTDTQY

D gene: NA
V gene: TRBV4-1
CDR3 length: 13
clone size: NA
CDR3 protein: ASSQIQGRKEKLF

D gene: TRBD1
V gene: TRBV28
CDR3 length: 12
clone size: NA
CDR3 protein: ASRDRTGRAEAF

D gene: NA
V gene: TRBV20-1
CDR3 length: 9
clone size: NA
CDR3 protein: SASSGDTQY

D gene: TRBD1
V gene: TRBV16
CDR3 length: 13
clone size: NA
CDR3 protein: ASSQPGQGVAEAF

D gene: NA
V gene: TRBV30
CDR3 length: 14
clone size: NA
CDR3 protein: AWSAGGVMSWYEQY

D gene: NA
V gene: TRBV27
CDR3 length: 11
clone size: NA
CDR3 protein: ASSIGGFYGYT

D gene: TRBD2
V gene: TRBV4-3
CDR3 length: 16
clone size: few
CDR3 protein: ASSQRFGLAGNYNEQF

D gene: TRBD2
V gene: TRBV7-7
CDR3 length: 13
clone size: NA
CDR3 protein: ASSPSGVLYNEQF

D gene: TRBD1
V gene: TRBV9
CDR3 length: 14
clone size: NA
CDR3 protein: ASSSRRQGSYNEQF

D gene: TRBD2
V gene: TRBV7-2
CDR3 length: 13
clone size: NA
CDR3 protein: ASSPGLAGMDTQY

D gene: NA
V gene: TRBV6-5
CDR3 length: 13
clone size: few
CDR3 protein: ASSHGQLSNQPQH

D gene: TRBD1
V gene: TRBV7-2
CDR3 length: 13
clone size: NA
CDR3 protein: ASSLVGTVQETQY

D gene: TRBD1
V gene: TRBV27
CDR3 length: 13
clone size: few
CDR3 protein: ASRSGTAPTGELF

D gene: NA
V gene: TRBV29-1
CDR3 length: 11
clone size: NA
CDR3 protein: SVEKQGPTEAF

D gene: NA
V gene: TRBV19
CDR3 length: 13
clone size: once
CDR3 protein: ASSQGNSGANVLT

D gene: NA
V gene: TRBV28
CDR3 length: 12
clone size: once
CDR3 protein: ASSISGPQETQY

D gene: NA
V gene: TRBV29-1
CDR3 length: 12
clone size: NA
CDR3 protein: SVKWGGVGTEAF

D gene: NA
V gene: TRBV5-1
CDR3 length: 12
clone size: NA
CDR3 protein: ASSYNIQGNEQF

D gene: NA
V gene: TRBV7-2
CDR3 length: 10
clone size: NA
CDR3 protein: ASSTPNQPQH

D gene: TRBD2
V gene: TRBV7-7
CDR3 length: 13
clone size: once
CDR3 protein: ASSLLAGDSYEQY

D gene: TRBD2
V gene: TRBV7-2
CDR3 length: 13
clone size: NA
CDR3 protein: ASSPPGLAGDEQF

D gene: NA
V gene: TRBV4-2
CDR3 length: 11
clone size: NA
CDR3 protein: ASSQESNPPLH

D gene: TRBD1
V gene: TRBV7-9
CDR3 length: 12
clone size: NA
CDR3 protein: ASSIGTGSSEQF

D gene: TRBD1
V gene: TRBV13
CDR3 length: 11
clone size: NA
CDR3 protein: ASSPGTAYGYT

D gene: TRBD2
V gene: TRBV5-6
CDR3 length: 13
clone size: NA
CDR3 protein: ASRVGLAGYNEQF

D gene: NA
V gene: TRBV30
CDR3 length: 11
clone size: few
CDR3 protein: AWRGGGSGEQY

D gene: NA
V gene: TRBV13
CDR3 length: 14
clone size: NA
CDR3 protein: ASSRQGGGYTGELF

D gene: NA
V gene: TRBV4-3
CDR3 length: 13
clone size: few
CDR3 protein: ASSQLQRDDTEAF

D gene: TRBD1
V gene: TRBV14
CDR3 length: 11
clone size: NA
CDR3 protein: ASSPTGYTEAF

D gene: NA
V gene: TRBV5-4
CDR3 length: 13
clone size: NA
CDR3 protein: ASSLQSGSSYEQY

D gene: TRBD2
V gene: TRBV11-2
CDR3 length: 12
clone size: NA
CDR3 protein: ASSQYSGYNEQF

D gene: NA
V gene: TRBV28
CDR3 length: 12
clone size: NA
CDR3 protein: ASSQGRRYNEQF

D gene: NA
V gene: TRBV6-5
CDR3 length: 12
clone size: medium-sized
CDR3 protein: ASSYSVAYNEQF